This T cell receptor beta chain was sequenced for a study of early T cells in non-severe SARS-CoV-2 infection. TCRdb passed the 5' RACE reads through MiXCR, listing each CDR3 protein once. The sample includes roughly 90,000 distinct CDR3 sequences, approximately 14% of them seen just once. The CDR3 consists of 14 residues. V was shortened by 5 bases and J by 12 bases, with 21 bases between the two germline ends. This chain connects TRBV12-3 or TRBV12-4 to TRBJ2-3, with D unresolved. The specimen was whole blood. The clonotype was recovered from an adult who was a healthcare worker with PCR-confirmed SARS-CoV-2 infection or an uninfected control (not recorded which). CDR3 protein: CASSPESLRGRQYF. CDR3 nucleotide sequence: TGTGCCAGCAGTCCAGAAAGTCTCCGAGGACGTCAGTATTTT.